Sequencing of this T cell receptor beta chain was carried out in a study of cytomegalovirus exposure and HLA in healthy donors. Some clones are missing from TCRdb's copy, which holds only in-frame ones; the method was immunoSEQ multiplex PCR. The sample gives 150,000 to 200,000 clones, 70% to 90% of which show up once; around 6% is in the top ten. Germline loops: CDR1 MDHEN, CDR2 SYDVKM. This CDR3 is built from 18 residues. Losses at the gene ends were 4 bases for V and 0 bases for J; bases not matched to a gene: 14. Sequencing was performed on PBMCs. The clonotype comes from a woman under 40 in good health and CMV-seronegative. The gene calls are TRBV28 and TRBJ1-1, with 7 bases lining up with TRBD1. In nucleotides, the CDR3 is TGTGCCAGCAGTTCCCGGCTGGACAGGTCCTACCTGAACACTGAAGCTTTCTTT. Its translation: CASSSRLDRSYLNTEAFF.